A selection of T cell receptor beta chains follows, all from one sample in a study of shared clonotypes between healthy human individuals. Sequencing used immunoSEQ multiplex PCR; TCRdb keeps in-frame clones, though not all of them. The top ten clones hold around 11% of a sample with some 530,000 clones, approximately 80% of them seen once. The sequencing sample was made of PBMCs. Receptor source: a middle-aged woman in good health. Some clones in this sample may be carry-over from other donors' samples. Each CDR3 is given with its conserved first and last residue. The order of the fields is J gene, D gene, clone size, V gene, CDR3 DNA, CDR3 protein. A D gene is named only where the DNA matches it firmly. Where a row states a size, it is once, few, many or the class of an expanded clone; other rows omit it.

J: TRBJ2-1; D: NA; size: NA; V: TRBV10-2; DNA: TGCGCCAGCAGTGACTACGACAGCTCCTACAATGAGCAGTTCTTC; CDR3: CASSDYDSSYNEQFF
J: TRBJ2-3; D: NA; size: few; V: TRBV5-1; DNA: TGCGCCAGCAGCTTGGCCCCAGATACGCAGTATTTT; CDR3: CASSLAPDTQYF
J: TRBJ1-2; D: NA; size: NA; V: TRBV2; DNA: TGTGCCAGCAGCCGGACGGAAGTCGGTGGCTACACCTTC; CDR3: CASSRTEVGGYTF
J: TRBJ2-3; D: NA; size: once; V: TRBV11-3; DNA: TGTGCCAGCAGCTTAGGTCGCGGCGCCTATACGCAGTATTTT; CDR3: CASSLGRGAYTQYF
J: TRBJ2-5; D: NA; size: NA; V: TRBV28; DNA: TGTGCCAGCAGTTTACGGCAGCGTCATCGTAAAGAGACCCAGTACTTC; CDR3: CASSLRQRHRKETQYF
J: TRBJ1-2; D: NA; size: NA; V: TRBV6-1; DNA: TGTGCCAGCAGTCAAGTACTGGGCTATGGCTACACCTTC; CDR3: CASSQVLGYGYTF
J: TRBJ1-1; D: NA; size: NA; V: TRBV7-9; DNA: TGTGCCAGCAGCTTGGGACAAACGTCGAACACTGAAGCTTTCTTT; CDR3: CASSLGQTSNTEAFF
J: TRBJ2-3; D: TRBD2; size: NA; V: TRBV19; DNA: TGTGCCAGTAGTAGCAGTAGCGGGGTCTCTACTAGCACAGATACGCAGTATTTT; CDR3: CASSSSSGVSTSTDTQYF
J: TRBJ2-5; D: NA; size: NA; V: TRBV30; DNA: TGTGCCTGGATGCCTGGGGAGACCCAGTACTTC; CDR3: CAWMPGETQYF
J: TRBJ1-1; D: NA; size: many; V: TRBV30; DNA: TGTGCCTGGAGTGTGGCCCCACGGACAAATGGATGGGGACGGACTGAAGCTTTCTTT; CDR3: CAWSVAPRTNGWGRTEAFF
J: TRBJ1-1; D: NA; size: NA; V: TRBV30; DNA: TGTGCCTGGAGCCACGGTCGGGGGACTGAAGCTTTCTTT; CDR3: CAWSHGRGTEAFF
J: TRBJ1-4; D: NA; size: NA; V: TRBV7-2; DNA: TGTGCCAGCAGCCCCGGGGGGCGGCTGTTTTTT; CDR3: CASSPGGRLFF
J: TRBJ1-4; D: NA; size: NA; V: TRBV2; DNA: TGTGCCAGCAGCGACCAGGTTCCAAAACTGTTTTTT; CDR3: CASSDQVPKLFF
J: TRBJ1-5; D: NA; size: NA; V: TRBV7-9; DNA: TGTGCCAGCAGCGTGACAGGAGGTCAGCCCCAGCATTTT; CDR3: CASSVTGGQPQHF
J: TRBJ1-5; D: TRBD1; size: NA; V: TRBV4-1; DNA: TGCGCCAGCAGCCAAGAGACCGGGACAGGGGAATTCGGCAATCAGCCCCAGCATTTT; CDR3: CASSQETGTGEFGNQPQHF
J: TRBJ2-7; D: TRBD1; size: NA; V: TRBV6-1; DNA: TGTGCCAGCGGGGACAGAACCTACGAGCAGTACTTC; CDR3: CASGDRTYEQYF
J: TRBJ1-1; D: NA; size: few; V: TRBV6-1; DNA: TGTGCCAGCGAAGAGAACACTGAAGCTTTCTTT; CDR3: CASEENTEAFF
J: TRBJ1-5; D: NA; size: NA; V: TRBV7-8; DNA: TGTGCCAGCAGCCCAACCATAACAGGTCTGAGGCCCCAGCATTTT; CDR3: CASSPTITGLRPQHF
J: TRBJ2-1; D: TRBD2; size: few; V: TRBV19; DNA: TGTGCCAGTAGTATTACTAGCGGGATAGGTGAGCAGTTCTTC; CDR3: CASSITSGIGEQFF
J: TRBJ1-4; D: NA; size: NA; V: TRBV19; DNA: TGTGCCAGTAGAAGAAGGGGTGCAACTAATGAAAAACTGTTTTTT; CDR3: CASRRRGATNEKLFF
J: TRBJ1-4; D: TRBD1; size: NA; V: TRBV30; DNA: TGTGCCTGCCAGGGGGCGGCAGTTGAAAAACTGTTTTTT; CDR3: CACQGAAVEKLFF
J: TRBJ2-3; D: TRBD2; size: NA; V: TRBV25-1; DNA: TGTGCCAGCAGTGACGGGACTAGCGGGAGCGGGGATACGCAGTATTTT; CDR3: CASSDGTSGSGDTQYF
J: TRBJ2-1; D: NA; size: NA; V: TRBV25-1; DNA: TGTGCCAGCAGTGAATCGGCAGGGAGGCTGGACAATGAGCAGTTCTTC; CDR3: CASSESAGRLDNEQFF
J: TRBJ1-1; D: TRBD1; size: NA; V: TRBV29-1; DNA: TGCAGCGCCGGAGGGGGCCCGGACCCTGAAGCTTTCTTT; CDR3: CSAGGGPDPEAFF
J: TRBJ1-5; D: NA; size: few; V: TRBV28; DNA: TGTGCCAGCAGTTTACGTACAGGGTATAGCAATCAGCCCCAGCATTTT; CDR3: CASSLRTGYSNQPQHF
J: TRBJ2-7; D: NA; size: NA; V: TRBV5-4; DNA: TGTGCCAGCAGCTTGATGGGACATCGCTACGAGCAGTACTTC; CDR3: CASSLMGHRYEQYF
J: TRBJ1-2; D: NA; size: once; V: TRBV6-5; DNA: TGTGCCAGCAGTTACTCGCACAGCTATGGCTACACCTTC; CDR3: CASSYSHSYGYTF
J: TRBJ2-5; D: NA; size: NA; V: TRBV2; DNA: TGTGCCAGCAAGTTTTTGGAGACCCAGTACTTC; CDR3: CASKFLETQYF
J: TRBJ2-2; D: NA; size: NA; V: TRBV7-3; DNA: TGTGCCAGCAGCTTTGGGACTCCGAACACCGGGGAGCTGTTTTTT; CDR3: CASSFGTPNTGELFF
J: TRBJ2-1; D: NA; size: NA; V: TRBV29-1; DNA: TGCAGCGTTTTGTGGGAAAGCTCCTACAATGAGCAGTTCTTC; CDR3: CSVLWESSYNEQFF
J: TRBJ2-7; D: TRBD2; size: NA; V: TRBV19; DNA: TGTGCCAGTAGTCCGCGGGCTAGCGGGACCTATGAGCAGTACTTC; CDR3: CASSPRASGTYEQYF
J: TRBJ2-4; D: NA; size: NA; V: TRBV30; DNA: TGTGCCTGGAGCGGCGCTACAAACATTCAGTACTTC; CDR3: CAWSGATNIQYF
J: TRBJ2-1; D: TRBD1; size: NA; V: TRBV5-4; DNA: TGTGCCAGCAGCCTCGGGACGGGACAGCTCAATGAGCAGTTCTTC; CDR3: CASSLGTGQLNEQFF
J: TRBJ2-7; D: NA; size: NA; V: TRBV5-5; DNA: TGTGCCAGCAGCTTCCGGGACGGAGTCTACGAGCAGTACTTC; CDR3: CASSFRDGVYEQYF
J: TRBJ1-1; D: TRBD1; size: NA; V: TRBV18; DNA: TGTGCCAGCTCACCTCGTGGGACAGGGGACGGCACTGAAGCTTTCTTT; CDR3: CASSPRGTGDGTEAFF
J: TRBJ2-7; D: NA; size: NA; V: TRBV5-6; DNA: TGTGCCAGCAGCTTGGCCAACTACGAGCAGTACTTC; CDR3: CASSLANYEQYF
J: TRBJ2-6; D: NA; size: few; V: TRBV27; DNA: TGTGCCAGCAGTTCGGACCGATTATCTGGGGCCAACGTCCTGACTTTC; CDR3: CASSSDRLSGANVLTF
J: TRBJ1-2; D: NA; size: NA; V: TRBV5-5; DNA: TGTGCCAGCAGCTGGACACCAAACTATGGCTACACCTTC; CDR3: CASSWTPNYGYTF
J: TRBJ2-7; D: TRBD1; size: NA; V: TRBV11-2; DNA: TGTGCCAGCAGCTTAGTGACAGGGGGCTCCCACGAGCAGTACTTC; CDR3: CASSLVTGGSHEQYF
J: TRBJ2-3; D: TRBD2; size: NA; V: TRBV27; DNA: TGTGCCAGCAGTTCGAGGACTAGCGGGAGGGCAGATACGCAGTATTTT; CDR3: CASSSRTSGRADTQYF
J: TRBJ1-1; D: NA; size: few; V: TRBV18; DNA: TGTGCCAGCTCACCAGTCCTGTCGGGGACTGAAGCTTTCTTT; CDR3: CASSPVLSGTEAFF
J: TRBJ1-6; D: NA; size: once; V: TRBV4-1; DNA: TGCGCCAGCAGCCAAATTTCCCCGACAGTGGGTTCACCCCTCCACTTT; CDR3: CASSQISPTVGSPLHF
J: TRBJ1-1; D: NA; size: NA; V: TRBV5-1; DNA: TGCGCCAGCAGCTTCGAGGGGTTGGGCACTGAAGCTTTCTTT; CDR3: CASSFEGLGTEAFF
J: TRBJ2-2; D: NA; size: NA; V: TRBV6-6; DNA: TGTGCTAGTAGGTCAGGGACGGACACCGGGGAGCTGTTTTTT; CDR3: CASRSGTDTGELFF
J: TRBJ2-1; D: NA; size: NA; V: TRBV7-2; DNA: TGTGCCAGCAGCTTAGCGCAGGGGGGGGTCTACAATGAGCAGTTCTTC; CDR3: CASSLAQGGVYNEQFF
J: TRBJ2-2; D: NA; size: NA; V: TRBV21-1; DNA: TGTGCCAGCAACCCGGGACAGGTTAACACCGGGGAGCTGTTTTTT; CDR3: CASNPGQVNTGELFF
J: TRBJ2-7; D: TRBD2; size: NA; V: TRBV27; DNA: TGTGCCAGCAGTCCCGGACTAGCGGGCGTTCACGAGCAGTACTTC; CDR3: CASSPGLAGVHEQYF
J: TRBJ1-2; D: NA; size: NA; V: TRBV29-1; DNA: TGCAGCGTTGTGTCGACTGTGAACTATGGCTACACCTTC; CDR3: CSVVSTVNYGYTF